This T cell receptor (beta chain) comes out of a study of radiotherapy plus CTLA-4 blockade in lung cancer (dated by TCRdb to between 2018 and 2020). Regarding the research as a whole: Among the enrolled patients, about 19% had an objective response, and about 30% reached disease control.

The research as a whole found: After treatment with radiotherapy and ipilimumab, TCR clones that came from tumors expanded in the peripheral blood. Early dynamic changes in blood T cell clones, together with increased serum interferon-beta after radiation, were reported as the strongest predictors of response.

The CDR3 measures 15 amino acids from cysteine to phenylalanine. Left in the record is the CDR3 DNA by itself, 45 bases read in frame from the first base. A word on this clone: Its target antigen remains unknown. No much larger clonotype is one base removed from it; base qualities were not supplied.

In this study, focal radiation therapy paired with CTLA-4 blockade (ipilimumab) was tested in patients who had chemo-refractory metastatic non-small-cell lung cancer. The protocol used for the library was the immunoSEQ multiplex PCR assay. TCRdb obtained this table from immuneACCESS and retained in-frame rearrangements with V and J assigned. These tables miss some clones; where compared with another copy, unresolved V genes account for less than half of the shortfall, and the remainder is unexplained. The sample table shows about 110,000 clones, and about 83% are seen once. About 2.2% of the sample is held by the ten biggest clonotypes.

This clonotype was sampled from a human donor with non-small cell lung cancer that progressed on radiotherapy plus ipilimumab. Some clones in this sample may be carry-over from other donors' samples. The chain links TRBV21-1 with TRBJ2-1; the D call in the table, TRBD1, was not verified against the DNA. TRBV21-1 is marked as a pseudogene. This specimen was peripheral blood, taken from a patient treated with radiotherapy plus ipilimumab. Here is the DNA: TGTGCCAGCAGCTTATGGGACAGGGGGCGGAATGAGCAGTTCTTC. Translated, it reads CASSLWDRGRNEQFF.